Shown below are 23 T cell receptor beta chains from a single sample sequenced in a study of T cell responses to AZD1222 COVID-19 vaccine. Libraries were prepared by immunoSEQ multiplex PCR; TCRdb keeps only in-frame clonotypes and omits some of them. The sample has about 160,000 clones, 92% seen once. This material consisted of peripheral blood, taken on day 0 of MenACWY control vaccination. The receptors were gathered from an adult in good health.

V gene TRBV6-2 or TRBV6-3 combines with J gene TRBJ1-2; perhaps TRBD1 as D (6 bases). The CDR3 is 14 residues long. CDR1 MNHEY and CDR2 SVGEGT come from the germline V gene. The ends were cut back, 3 bases at V and 13 bases at J, with 21 bases in the middle. As DNA, the CDR3 is TGTGCCAGCAGTTATTCCGGGACAAGAGATCACGGCACCTTC. Encoded protein: CASSYSGTRDHGTF.

The DNA for the CDR3 is TGTGCCAGCAGCTTCCGGGACACCCTCTACACCTTC. It yields the protein CASSFRDTLYTF. The chain combines TRBV3-1 (or the pseudogene TRBV3-2) with TRBJ1-2, with a possible D match to TRBD1 (6 bases). The germline gives CDR1 LGHDT, CDR2 YNNKEL (reference sequence). The CDR3 loop spans 12 amino acids. Trimming shortened V by 5 bases and J by 10 bases, and 14 bases separated the two germline ends.

This chain joins TRBV28 and TRBJ1-5, with a possible D match to TRBD1 (5 bases). V was clipped by 5 bases and J by 9 bases, with 23 bases between them. Germline CDR1 reads MDHEN; CDR2 reads SYDVKM. This CDR3 has 16 residues. CDR3 DNA sequence: TGTGCCAGCAGTGGGATCCGGGACGGTGAACCCCCGCCCCAGCATTTT. It is translated as CASSGIRDGEPPPQHF. Supplemented by reference TRBV28 and TRBJ1-5, the full variable domain reads DVKVTQSSRYLVKRTGEKVFLECVQDMDHENMFWYRQDPGLGLRLIYFSYDVKMKEKGDIPEGYSVSREKKERFSLILESASTNQTSMYLCASSGIRDGEPPPQHFGDGTRLSIL.

The J gene is TRBJ1-1, the V gene TRBV19, with D hard to call. The CDR3 length is 15 residues. Germline-derived CDR1 and CDR2 are LNHDA and SQIVND (reference sequence). DNA of the CDR3: TGTGTATCCTTTAGGACCACTCTTCCTGGCACTGAAGCTTTCTTT. Its protein product is CVSFRTTLPGTEAFF. Supplemented by reference TRBV19 and TRBJ1-1, the full variable domain reads DGGITQSPKYLFRKEGQNVTLSCEQNLNHDAMYWYRQDPGQGLRLIYYSQIVNDFQKGDIAEGYSVSREKKESFPLTVTSAQKNPTAFYLCVSFRTTLPGTEAFFGQGTRLTVV.

V gene TRBV14 combines with J gene TRBJ2-5, with a weak D call TRBD1 (5 bases). Germline assignment: CDR1 SGHDN and CDR2 FVKESK. V lost 5 bases to trimming and J lost 0 bases, with 13 bases between them. The CDR3 has 15 amino acids. The CDR3 loop reads CASSKGPPDQETQYF. In DNA form, the CDR3 reads TGTGCCAGCAGCAAGGGGCCGCCGGACCAAGAGACCCAGTACTTC.

J is TRBJ2-1 and V is TRBV3-1 (or the pseudogene TRBV3-2); D gene ambiguous. Germline values: CDR1 LGHDT, CDR2 YNNKEL (reference sequence). V was pared by 0 bases and J by 15 bases, with 18 bases between. This CDR3 spans 14 amino acids. Written as DNA, the CDR3 is TGTGCCAGCAGCCAAGATCGTTCCTCAAGTGTTGCGTTCTTC. This codes for CASSQDRSSSVAFF.

The chain combines TRBV6-5 with TRBJ2-3, with 8 bases lining up with TRBD2. Germline lookup yields CDR1 MNHEY and CDR2 SVGAGI. V was clipped by 8 bases and J by 3 bases; unmatched bases: 4. The CDR3 is 13 residues long. The CDR3 sequence is CASLQRETDTQYF. For the CDR3, the DNA is TGTGCCAGCCTGCAGCGGGAGACAGATACGCAGTATTTT.

This sequence joins TRBV7-9 and TRBJ2-7, with 12 bases that match TRBD2. Germline V CDR1 and CDR2: SEHNR, FQNEAQ (reference sequence). Trimming removed 3 bases from V and 6 bases from J; junction bases left unmatched: 9. CDR3 length equals 16 residues. In DNA form, the CDR3 reads TGTGCCAGCAGCTTTTGGACTAGCGGGAAACAGGGCGAGCAGTACTTC. It yields the protein CASSFWTSGKQGEQYF.

The gene calls are TRBV28 and TRBJ1-3; possibly TRBD1 for D (5 bases). Germline CDR1 reads MDHEN; CDR2 reads SYDVKM. The CDR3 loop spans 19 amino acids. With 6 bases removed from V and 4 bases from J, the gap between germline ends came to 28 bases. CDR3 region: CASSWGRGTALPRGNTIYF. For the CDR3, the DNA is TGTGCCAGCAGCTGGGGCCGAGGAACAGCCCTCCCTCGGGGAAACACCATATATTTT.

This clone was counted between two and nine times. CDR3: CASSQRGSRGTGELFF. The DNA of the CDR3 is TGTGCCAGCAGCCAACGCGGATCTAGGGGAACCGGGGAGCTGTTTTTT. This rearrangement joins TRBV14 to TRBJ2-2; TRBD1 might be the D (5 bases). In germline, CDR1 is SGHDN, CDR2 FVKESK. The CDR3 runs 16 residues. Trimming shortened V by 2 bases and J by 5 bases, and 15 bases separated the two germline ends. The full variable domain, its missing parts supplied by reference TRBV14 and TRBJ2-2, is EAGVTQFPSHSVIEKGQTVTLRCDPISGHDNLYWYRRVMGKEIKFLLHFVKESKQDESGMPNNRFLAERTGGTYSTLKVQPAELEDSGVYFCASSQRGSRGTGELFFGEGSRLTVL.

The rearrangement uses TRBV10-3 and TRBJ2-3; D is uncertain. The CDR3 sequence is 14 residues long. Per the germline V gene, CDR1 is ENHRY and CDR2 is SYGVKD. The germline V and J ends were trimmed by 2 bases and 4 bases, with 10 bases remaining between them. The CDR3 DNA follows: TGTGCCATCAGTGAGGGGTTCAAGGCAGATACGCAGTATTTT. It translates to CAISEGFKADTQYF.

The rearrangement links TRBV5-6 to TRBJ1-6, with 8 bases aligning to TRBD1. Trimming cost V 0 bases and J 7 bases; bases outside gene matches: 6. CDR1 is SGHDT, CDR2 YYEEEE, per germline. CDR3 length: 16 residues. CDR3 nucleotide sequence: TGTGCCAGCAGCTTGGGACAGGGGCTGAGGAATTCACCCCTCCACTTT. Encoded protein: CASSLGQGLRNSPLHF.

DNA for the CDR3: TGTGCCAGCAGCCGTCTAGAAGAGACCCAGTACTTC. Its translation: CASSRLEETQYF. The gene calls are TRBV9 and TRBJ2-5, with unresolved D. Trimming pared 4 bases from V and 3 bases from J, leaving 7 bases between. The CDR3 is 12 residues long. Germline V lookup: CDR1 SGDLS, CDR2 YYNGEE.

The chain links TRBV19 to TRBJ2-1, with a weak D call TRBD2 (6 bases). There are 11 residues in the CDR3. Germline CDR1 and CDR2: LNHDA and SQIVND (reference sequence). The V end lost 6 bases, the J end lost 13 bases, and 13 bases lay between the germline ends. CDR3 in amino acids: CASSLDYIQFF. DNA for the CDR3: TGTGCCAGTAGCTTGGACTATATCCAGTTCTTC.

This clone showed up just once. The chain employs TRBV15 and TRBJ2-1; maybe TRBD1 (7 bases). The CDR3 has 19 residues. The ends were cut back, 2 bases at V and 4 bases at J, with 24 bases in the middle. Per the germline V gene, CDR1 is LNHNV and CDR2 is YYDKDF (reference sequence). The DNA for the CDR3 is TGTGCCACCAGCAGAACCTACCGCGGAGGGGGCGAACTATACAATGAGCAGTTCTTC. This gives the protein CATSRTYRGGGELYNEQFF.

The V and J genes are TRBV7-2 and TRBJ2-7; D is possibly TRBD1 (5 bases). The CDR3 has 14 residues. Germline lookup yields CDR1 SGHTA and CDR2 FQGNSA. Trimming took off 2 bases at V and 1 base at J, with 9 bases between the two ends. The CDR3: CASSLLRGSYEQYF. CDR3 sequence (DNA): TGTGCCAGCAGCTTATTAAGGGGATCCTACGAGCAGTACTTC.

CDR3 region: CASGTGAGATEAFF. For the CDR3, the DNA is TGTGCCAGCGGCACAGGGGCCGGGGCCACTGAAGCTTTCTTT. The chain is built from TRBV2 and TRBJ1-1; TRBD1 aligns across 7 bases. The V gene end was trimmed by 8 bases and the J gene end by 4 bases; junction bases not matched to a gene: 10. CDR3 size: 14 residues. CDR1 is SNHLY, CDR2 FYNNEI, per germline.

The chain links TRBV5-1 to TRBJ2-5, with 7 bases lining up with TRBD1. V lost 4 bases and J lost 3; bases outside the gene matches: 6. This CDR3 has 14 amino acids. Germline V CDR1 and CDR2: SGHRS, YFSETQ. CDR3 nucleotides: TGCGCCAGCAGCGTAGGACAGGACGAAGAGACCCAGTACTTC. It codes for CASSVGQDEETQYF. Full variable domain (remainder filled in from reference TRBV5-1 and TRBJ2-5): KAGVTQTPRYLIKTRGQQVTLSCSPISGHRSVSWYQQTPGQGLQFLFEYFSETQRNKGNFPGRFSGRQFSNSRSEMNVSTLELGDSALYLCASSVGQDEETQYFGPGTRLLVL.

This CDR3 reads CASSTCGKPDTQYF. For the CDR3, the DNA is TGTGCCAGCAGCACCTGTGGGAAACCAGATACGCAGTATTTT. The chain has TRBV21-1 and TRBJ2-3. TRBV21-1 is tagged as a pseudogene. The CDR3 spans 14 residues.

This clone came up a few times. The V call is TRBV19, the J call TRBJ2-2; tentatively, D is TRBD1 (6 bases). Germline V CDR1 and CDR2: LNHDA, SQIVND (reference sequence). V was shortened by 9 bases and J by 0 bases, with 26 bases between the two germline ends. This CDR3 has 19 residues. The CDR3 DNA follows: TGTGCCAGCGCCCGACCGGGACACTATAGAATCGCGAACACCGGGGAGCTGTTTTTT. Residues: CASARPGHYRIANTGELFF.

This chain links TRBV4-3 with TRBJ2-2, with TRBD2 identical over 12 bases. The CDR3 loop spans 19 amino acids. CDR1 and CDR2 (germline): LGHNA, YSLEER. The ends lost 5 bases at V and 6 bases at J; junction bases unmatched: 16. CDR3 sequence: CASSWSLAGGPGNPGELFF. CDR3 in DNA: TGCGCCAGCAGCTGGAGTCTAGCGGGAGGGCCGGGAAATCCCGGGGAGCTGTTTTTT.

The chain is built from TRBV21-1 and TRBJ2-2. TRBV21-1 is flagged as a pseudogene. CDR3 size: 21 residues. CDR3 nucleotides: TGTGCCAGCAGCAACCCTCGAACGGGGGCACCTTTCCATCAGAACACCGGGGAGCTGTTTTTT. Protein product: CASSNPRTGAPFHQNTGELFF.

As concerns this clone: The same CDR3 also results from other DNA sequences found in this sample. The chain is built from TRBV9 and TRBJ1-6; no clear D. Germline-derived CDR1 and CDR2 are SGDLS and YYNGEE. CDR3 length equals 12 residues. Trimming left V 0 bases short and J 10 bases short, with 5 bases between. CDR3 DNA: TGTGCCAGCAGCGTAGAAGGCTCACCCCTCCACTTT. Its protein product is CASSVEGSPLHF.